A selection of T cell receptor beta chains follows, all from one sample in a study of blood T cell repertoires in COVID-19. TCRdb's copy holds only in-frame clones and misses some; the assay was immunoSEQ multiplex PCR. This sample has about 200,000 clones; 75% to 85% occur once, and the top ten carry about 5%. The sequencing input was peripheral blood. All receptors derive from an older woman with COVID-19, enrolled during active disease. Both conserved end residues are part of each CDR3. D genes are given only for firm matches. Rows may omit the clone size; those that give it use once, few, many or a size class.

>NA|TRBD1|TRBJ1-5|TRBV6-2/TRBV6-3
CASSRRDSFSNQPQHF
TGTGCCAGCAGCCGCAGGGACAGCTTTAGCAATCAGCCCCAGCATTTT
>NA|TRBD1|TRBJ1-6|TRBV28
CASSPHTGGRNSPLHF
TGTGCCAGCAGTCCACATACAGGGGGGCGTAATTCACCCCTCCACTTT
>NA|TRBD1|TRBJ1-2|TRBV27
CASTRTGGFGYTF
TGTGCCAGCACAAGAACAGGGGGTTTTGGCTACACCTTC
>NA|NA|TRBJ2-3|TRBV7-2
CAGSPGVGDTQYF
TGTGCCGGCAGCCCCGGGGTAGGAGATACGCAGTATTTT
>NA|TRBD2|TRBJ2-1|TRBV18
CASSPGQGLARTEQFF
TGTGCCAGCTCCCCAGGGCAGGGACTAGCTAGGACTGAGCAGTTCTTC
>NA|TRBD2|TRBJ2-1|TRBV6-2/TRBV6-3
CASSYGGRAGFF
TGTGCCAGCAGTTATGGCGGGAGGGCCGGATTCTTC
>NA|TRBD1|TRBJ1-2|TRBV28
CASGTGTAAGGGYTF
TGTGCCAGCGGGACAGGGACAGCGGCAGGGGGCGGCTACACCTTC
>NA|NA|TRBJ1-5|TRBV3-1/TRBV3-2
CASSQAGLNQPQHF
TGTGCCAGCAGCCAAGCAGGGTTAAATCAGCCCCAGCATTTT
>NA|NA|TRBJ2-1|TRBV28
CASARYNEQFF
TGTGCCAGCGCGCGCTACAATGAGCAGTTCTTC
>few|NA|TRBJ1-3|TRBV7-9
CASSFNSGNTIYF
TGTGCCAGCAGCTTCAACTCTGGAAACACCATATATTTT
>NA|NA|TRBJ1-5|TRBV28
CASSLMSRVMQPQHF
TGTGCCAGCAGTTTAATGTCCCGGGTTATGCAGCCCCAGCATTTT
>NA|NA|TRBJ2-7|TRBV7-9
CASSLEGAGDEQYF
TGTGCCAGCAGCTTGGAGGGAGCCGGGGACGAGCAGTACTTC
>once|NA|TRBJ1-1|TRBV6-6
CASSEGTEAFF
TGTGCCAGCAGTGAGGGTACTGAAGCTTTCTTT
>NA|NA|TRBJ2-5|TRBV7-2
CASGNWETQYF
TGTGCCAGCGGCAATTGGGAGACCCAGTACTTC
>NA|NA|TRBJ2-4|TRBV5-6
CASSPRAISKNIQYF
TGTGCCAGCAGTCCCCGTGCGATTTCCAAAAACATTCAGTACTTC
>NA|NA|TRBJ2-7|TRBV6-6
CASSYSIDSTYEQYF
TGTGCCAGCAGTTACTCGATAGACAGCACCTACGAGCAGTACTTC
>NA|TRBD2|TRBJ2-1|TRBV7-8
CASSIWTSGRVAEQFF
TGTGCCAGCAGCATTTGGACTAGCGGGAGGGTCGCTGAGCAGTTCTTC
>NA|TRBD2|TRBJ2-5|TRBV6-2/TRBV6-3
CASSFGTGGETQYF
TGTGCCAGCAGTTTTGGGACGGGAGGAGAGACCCAGTACTTC
>NA|NA|TRBJ1-2|TRBV7-2
CASSPTHNYGYTF
TGTGCCAGCAGTCCGACTCACAACTATGGCTACACCTTC
>NA|TRBD1|TRBJ1-5|TRBV28
CASSPTGDPHQPQHF
TGTGCCAGCAGCCCGACAGGGGACCCCCATCAGCCCCAGCATTTT
>NA|NA|TRBJ2-6|TRBV28
CASTSRGGGGANVLTF
TGTGCCAGCACCTCTAGGGGAGGAGGTGGGGCCAACGTCCTGACTTTC
>NA|TRBD2|TRBJ2-7|TRBV10-1
CASPSGSNESYF
TGCGCCAGCCCGAGCGGGAGTAACGAGTCGTACTTC
>NA|NA|TRBJ1-2|TRBV7-9
CASSFGPIGLRGYTF
TGTGCCAGCAGCTTTGGTCCTATTGGGCTAAGAGGCTACACCTTC
>NA|TRBD1|TRBJ2-3|TRBV19
CASSIQGARADTQYF
TGTGCCAGTAGTATTCAGGGGGCGAGGGCAGATACGCAGTATTTT
>NA|NA|TRBJ2-3|TRBV5-4
CASSLAGTDTQYF
TGTGCCAGCAGCTTGGCCGGCACAGATACGCAGTATTTT
>NA|TRBD2|TRBJ2-7|TRBV5-1
CASSLDAGGPYEQYF
TGCGCCAGCAGCTTGGATGCGGGAGGGCCCTACGAGCAGTACTTC
>NA|NA|TRBJ1-3|TRBV6-5
CASSSGTTGNTIYF
TGTGCCAGCAGTTCGGGGACTACTGGAAACACCATATATTTT
>NA|TRBD2|TRBJ2-7|TRBV28
CASSPRTSGRWGEQYF
TGTGCCAGCAGTCCTAGGACTAGCGGGAGGTGGGGCGAGCAGTACTTC
>NA|TRBD1|TRBJ2-7|TRBV27
CASSLFRTGGAYEQYF
TGTGCCAGCAGTTTATTTCGGACAGGGGGGGCCTACGAGCAGTACTTC
>few|TRBD1|TRBJ1-5|TRBV18
CASSPRDRGQGRNQPQHF
TGTGCCAGCTCACCACGGGACAGGGGGCAAGGTAGGAATCAGCCCCAGCATTTT
>NA|NA|TRBJ1-3|TRBV7-2
CASSLTTSGNTIYF
TGTGCCAGCAGCTTAACTACCTCTGGAAACACCATATATTTT
>NA|NA|TRBJ2-7|TRBV28
CASSSRPSEQYF
TGTGCCAGCAGCTCACGTCCCAGCGAGCAGTACTTC
>NA|NA|TRBJ1-1|TRBV5-1
CASSLGRTMNTEAFF
TGCGCCAGCAGCTTGGGGCGCACTATGAACACTGAAGCTTTCTTT
>once|NA|TRBJ2-1|TRBV18
CASSPSGANFYNEQFF
TGTGCCAGCTCACCTTCAGGGGCGAATTTCTACAATGAGCAGTTCTTC
>NA|NA|TRBJ2-4|TRBV27
CASSLGGKNIQYF
TGTGCCAGCAGTTTGGGGGGCAAAAACATTCAGTACTTC
>NA|TRBD2|TRBJ2-2|TRBV9
CASSLRTSQGTGELFF
TGTGCCAGCAGCCTTCGGACTAGTCAAGGGACCGGGGAGCTGTTTTTT
>NA|TRBD2|TRBJ2-2|TRBV10-3
CAIMPAGETGELFF
TGTGCCATCATGCCAGCGGGAGAGACCGGGGAGCTGTTTTTT